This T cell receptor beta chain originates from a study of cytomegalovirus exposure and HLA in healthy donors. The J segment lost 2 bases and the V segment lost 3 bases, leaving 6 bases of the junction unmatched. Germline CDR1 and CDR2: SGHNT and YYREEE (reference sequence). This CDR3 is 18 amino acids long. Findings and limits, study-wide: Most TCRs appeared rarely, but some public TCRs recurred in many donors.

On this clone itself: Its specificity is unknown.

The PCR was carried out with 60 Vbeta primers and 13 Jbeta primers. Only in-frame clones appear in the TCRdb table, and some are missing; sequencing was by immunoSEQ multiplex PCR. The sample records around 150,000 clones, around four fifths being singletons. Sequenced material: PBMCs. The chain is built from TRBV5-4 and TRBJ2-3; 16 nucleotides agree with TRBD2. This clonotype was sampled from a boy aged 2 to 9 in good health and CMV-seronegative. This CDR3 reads CASSSGTSGRVFTDTQYF. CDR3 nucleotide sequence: TGTGCCAGCAGCTCAGGGACTAGCGGGAGGGTTTTCACAGATACGCAGTATTTT.